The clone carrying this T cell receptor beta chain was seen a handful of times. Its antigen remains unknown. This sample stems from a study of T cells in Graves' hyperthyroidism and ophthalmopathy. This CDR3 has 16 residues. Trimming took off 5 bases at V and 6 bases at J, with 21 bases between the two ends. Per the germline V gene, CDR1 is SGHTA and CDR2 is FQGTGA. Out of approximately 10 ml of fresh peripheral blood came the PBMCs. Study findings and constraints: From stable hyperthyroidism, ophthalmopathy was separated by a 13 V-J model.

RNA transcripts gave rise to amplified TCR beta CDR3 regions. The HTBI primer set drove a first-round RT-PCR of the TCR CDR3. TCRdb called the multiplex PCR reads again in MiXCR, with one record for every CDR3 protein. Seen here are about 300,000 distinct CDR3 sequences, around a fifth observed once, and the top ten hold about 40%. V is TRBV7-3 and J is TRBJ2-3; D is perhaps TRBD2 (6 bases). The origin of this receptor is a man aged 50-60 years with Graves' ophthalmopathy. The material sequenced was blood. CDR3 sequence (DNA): TGTGCCAGCAGCCAACTTAGCGGAATGGGGGAGGATACGCAGTATTTT. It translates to CASSQLSGMGEDTQYF.